One and the same sample provided the 19 T cell receptor beta chains below, sequenced in a study of vaccination and CD4 T cells after COVID-19. The treatment is: approximately nine-day PBMC culture with coronavirus spike peptide pools or control peptides (ViraFEST assay). Cultured CD4+ T-cell DNA underwent Oncomine TCR Beta short-read sequencing. Each CDR3 protein is one row after TCRdb ran MiXCR on the PCR reads. The table shows 20,000 to 30,000 distinct CDR3 sequences, with under 70% occurring only once. Their antigens are not known. Material: CD4+ T cells from blood, cultured in vitro. The origin of the receptors is a human donor who had recovered from COVID-19.

This clonotype appeared a few times. The CDR3 here is CASSLGTGTGLYGYTF. The CDR3 bases are TGTGCCAGCAGCTTAGGTACAGGGACAGGGTTATATGGCTACACCTTC. V is TRBV7-8 and J is TRBJ1-2; 9 nucleotides line up with TRBD1. The CDR3 covers 16 residues. V was pared by 1 base and J by 5 bases, with 8 bases of the junction left unmatched. Looked up from germline, CDR1 is SGHVS and CDR2 is FQNEAQ.

The chain has TRBV15 and TRBJ2-6; D is ambiguous. This CDR3 spans 14 amino acids. From germline, CDR1 is LNHNV and CDR2 YYDKDF (reference sequence). V was pared by 2 bases and J by 3 bases, with 5 bases between. The CDR3 reads CATSRPGGANVLTF. CDR3 DNA sequence: TGTGCCACCAGCAGACCCGGTGGGGCCAACGTCCTGACTTTC.

This clonotype showed up just once. This rearrangement joins TRBV7-2 to TRBJ2-3, with TRBD2 identical over 9 bases. The CDR3 is made up of 15 amino acids. Germline V gene sequence: CDR1 SGHTA, CDR2 FQGNSA. V dropped 5 bases and J dropped 0; count of bases not matched to a gene: 3. CDR3 DNA: TGTGCCAGCAGCCTGGCGGGAGGGAGCACAGATACGCAGTATTTT. This sequence encodes CASSLAGGSTDTQYF.

The chain uses TRBV6-4 and TRBJ1-2, with 9 bases aligning to TRBD1. Per the germline V gene, CDR1 is MRHNA and CDR2 is SNTAGT. The CDR3 spans 13 residues. V was clipped by 6 bases and J by 4 bases; unmatched bases: 3. CDR3 residues: CASRGQGGYGYTF. CDR3 DNA sequence: TGTGCCAGCAGGGGACAGGGAGGCTATGGCTACACCTTC.

A few counts support this clonotype. The chain uses TRBV24-1 and TRBJ1-1; D is unclear. CDR3 length: 13 residues. Germline lookup yields CDR1 KGHDR and CDR2 SFDVKD. With 4 bases removed from V and 3 bases from J, the gap between germline ends came to 8 bases. The CDR3 region is CATSERGYTEAFF. The CDR3 nucleotides are TGTGCCACCAGTGAACGGGGTTACACTGAAGCTTTCTTT.

This clonotype is a singleton in its sample. The CDR3 DNA reads as TGTGCCAGCAGTACAGGGGTGGATCAGCCCCAGCATTTT. This encodes CASSTGVDQPQHF. The chain links TRBV6-1 to TRBJ1-5; TRBD1 agrees at 7 bases. The CDR3 extends over 13 amino acids. Germline CDR1 reads MNHNS; CDR2 reads SASEGT. With V trimmed by 5 bases and J by 5 bases, 3 bases remained unmatched.

J is TRBJ1-1 and V is TRBV28; D call uncertain. Germline CDR1 and CDR2: MDHEN and SYDVKM. The CDR3 loop spans 15 amino acids. Trimming cost V 3 bases and J 4 bases, with 15 bases left between them. CDR3 DNA sequence: TGTGCCAGCAGTTTGTTACAGACGGAGCGCACTGAAGCTTTCTTT. Translation: CASSLLQTERTEAFF.

This clonotype was counted a few times. The gene calls are TRBV20-1 and TRBJ2-7; TRBD2 aligns across 7 bases. The V gene's germline CDR1 is DFQATT and CDR2 SNEGSKA (reference sequence). V gave up 6 bases and J gave up 6 bases; unmatched junction bases: 20. The CDR3 is 16 residues long. CDR3 in DNA: TGCAGTGCCCCCCCTTATCCACCTAGCGGATCTTCCGAGCAGTACTTC. Protein sequence: CSAPPYPPSGSSEQYF.

V usage is TRBV10-3 and J usage is TRBJ2-5; 9 bases line up with TRBD1. The CDR3 extends over 17 amino acids. In germline, CDR1 is ENHRY, CDR2 SYGVKD. V was pared by 5 bases and J by 5 bases, with 15 bases of the junction left unmatched. The CDR3 region is CAISPGTGLELGETQYF. The CDR3, as DNA: TGTGCCATCAGTCCCGGGACAGGGTTAGAGCTTGGGGAGACCCAGTACTTC.

V usage is TRBV5-1 and J usage is TRBJ2-2; D is unclear. Trimming pared 0 bases from V and 5 bases from J, leaving 11 bases between. The V gene's germline CDR1 is SGHRS and CDR2 YFSETQ. CDR3 length equals 15 residues. As DNA, the CDR3 is TGCGCCAGCAGCTTGGTCCGGGCCACAACCGGGGAGCTGTTTTTT. Translated: CASSLVRATTGELFF. Complete variable domain (other parts from reference TRBV5-1 and TRBJ2-2): KAGVTQTPRYLIKTRGQQVTLSCSPISGHRSVSWYQQTPGQGLQFLFEYFSETQRNKGNFPGRFSGRQFSNSRSEMNVSTLELGDSALYLCASSLVRATTGELFFGEGSRLTVL.

A remark on this clonotype: Sequence at one end of the junction differs from germline and may be a read error. The V call is TRBV6-1, the J call TRBJ2-7; TRBD2 agrees at 8 bases. The CDR3 has 14 amino acids. Germline CDR1 is MNHNS and CDR2 is SASEGT. The CDR3 DNA sequence: TGTGCCATCAGTGAAGGGACTAGGAGGTACGAGCAGTACTTC. Its translation: CAISEGTRRYEQYF.

There are a few counts of this clonotype. J is TRBJ2-7 and V is TRBV6-5; 7 bases are a match to TRBD1. Unmatched junction bases numbered 4, after V lost 2 bases and J lost 0 bases. The CDR3 sequence is 15 residues long. CDR1 MNHEY and CDR2 SVGAGI come from the germline V gene. As DNA, the CDR3 is TGTGCCAGCAGTTACGCTCCAGGGGGCTCCTACGAGCAGTACTTC. It codes for CASSYAPGGSYEQYF.

In its sample, this clonotype was seen a few times. The gene calls are TRBV7-2 and TRBJ1-5; no reliable D call. V lost 3 bases and J 4 bases, leaving 10 bases between the germline ends. The CDR3 has 14 residues. CDR1 SGHTA and CDR2 FQGNSA come from the germline V gene. CDR3 loop: CASSLENWNQPQHF. CDR3 in DNA: TGTGCCAGCAGCTTGGAGAATTGGAATCAGCCCCAGCATTTT.

This clonotype is medium-sized within its sample. The chain is built from TRBV27 and TRBJ1-2; no reliable D call. V was pared by 6 bases and J by 0 bases, with 29 bases between. Germline CDR1 is MNHEY and CDR2 is SMNVEV (reference sequence). The CDR3 is made up of 20 amino acids. The CDR3 DNA reads TGTGCCAGCAGCCCTTATCGGGGTGCAGTGTCACGCCCGACTAACTATGGCTACACCTTC. Residues: CASSPYRGAVSRPTNYGYTF.

The chain is built from TRBV2 and TRBJ2-3, with 8 bases lining up with TRBD2. V was clipped by 11 bases and J by 6 bases; unmatched bases: 7. The CDR3 contains 12 residues. CDR1 and CDR2 from the germline V gene are SNHLY and FYNNEI. The CDR3 here is CALAAGVDTQYF. In DNA, the CDR3 is TGTGCCCTGGCAGCGGGAGTGGATACGCAGTATTTT.

DNA for the CDR3: TGCAGTGCTAGCCGGGACAGGGGGGACACTGAAGCTTTCTTT. Translating it yields CSASRDRGDTEAFF. The chain uses TRBV20-1 and TRBJ1-1; 11 nucleotides agree with TRBD1. V trimming: 3 bases; J trimming: 3 bases; junction bases outside the gene matches: 3. CDR1 DFQATT and CDR2 SNEGSKA come from the germline V gene (reference sequence). This CDR3 region has 14 residues.

The chain joins TRBV11-3 to TRBJ2-6, with D maybe TRBD1 (5 bases). From germline, CDR1 is SGHNT and CDR2 YENEEA. CDR3 size: 19 residues. V lost 5 bases to trimming and J lost 0 bases, with 20 bases between them. CDR3 sequence reads: CASSPGRAGSFSGANVLTF. The CDR3 nucleotides are TGTGCCAGCAGCCCCGGCCGGGCAGGGTCGTTCTCTGGGGCCAACGTCCTGACTTTC.

The J gene is TRBJ1-3, the V gene TRBV20-1; TRBD1 is a possible D gene (5 bases). Germline CDR1 DFQATT, CDR2 SNEGSKA (reference sequence). V lost 0 bases and J 8 bases, leaving 14 bases between the germline ends. CDR3 size: 14 residues. CDR3: CSARDLGGIDTIYF. CDR3 DNA: TGCAGTGCTAGAGATCTTGGGGGTATCGACACCATATATTTT.

As DNA, the CDR3 is TGTGCCAGCAGTACCGAAACTAGCACAGATACGCAGTATTTT. This encodes CASSTETSTDTQYF. The gene calls are TRBV27 and TRBJ2-3; D remains ambiguous. This CDR3 comprises 14 residues. Trimming removed 5 bases at V and 0 bases at J, with 9 bases between. Germline CDR1 MNHEY, CDR2 SMNVEV (reference sequence).